This is a list of T cell receptor beta chains from one sample in a study of human T cells and chemical hapten exposure. TCRdb re-called the RACE reads with MiXCR, one entry per CDR3 protein. The sample records roughly 120,000 distinct CDR3 sequences, more than 7% being singletons. The sequenced sample was whole blood, obtained in connection with sensitization to the hapten diphenylcyclopropenone (DPC). The receptors originated from a woman in her thirties or forties with alopecia areata. Some clones in this sample may be carry-over from other donors' samples. Both conserved end residues are part of each CDR3. A D gene is named only where the DNA matches it firmly. The size field is filled for only some rows; it gives once, few, many or a size class.

clone size	V gene	D gene	J gene	CDR3 DNA	CDR3 protein
few	TRBV12-3/TRBV12-4	TRBD1	TRBJ1-5	TGTGCCAGCAGTTTGGGACAGGGACAAAATCAGCCCCAGCATTTT	CASSLGQGQNQPQHF
NA	TRBV4-3	TRBD1	TRBJ2-7	TGCGCCAGCAGCCTCGGTCCAGGGGGCTACGAGCAGTACTTC	CASSLGPGGYEQYF
few	TRBV6-5	NA	TRBJ1-6	TGTGCCAGCTACAGGGTTGAGGGTTCACCCCTCCACTTT	CASYRVEGSPLHF
many	TRBV28	NA	TRBJ2-3	TGTGCCAGCAGTTTCAGGGCCGCAGATACGCAGTATTTT	CASSFRAADTQYF
few	TRBV6-2/TRBV6-3	TRBD2	TRBJ2-1	TGTGCCAGCAGTGCCCCTTTAGCGGGGGGGGACAATGAGCAGTTCTTC	CASSAPLAGGDNEQFF
NA	TRBV24-1	TRBD1	TRBJ1-2	TGTGCCACCAGTGATGTGGACAGGAACTATGGCTACACCTTC	CATSDVDRNYGYTF
NA	TRBV6-2/TRBV6-3	NA	TRBJ1-1	TGTGCCAGCAGTTACTCGATTACGGAAGCTTTCTTT	CASSYSITEAFF
NA	TRBV11-3	TRBD1	TRBJ2-2	TGTGCCAGCAGACAGGGGGCCGGGGAGCTGTTTTTT	CASRQGAGELFF
few	TRBV24-1	TRBD2	TRBJ2-1	TGTGCCACCAGTGATTCCTCGGGACTAGGGTGGTCGAATGAGCAGTTCTTC	CATSDSSGLGWSNEQFF
many	TRBV12-3/TRBV12-4	NA	TRBJ1-5	TGTGCCAGCAGTTTGTCGGGGGGCGGTCAGCCCCAGCATTTT	CASSLSGGGQPQHF
few	TRBV6-2/TRBV6-3	TRBD2	TRBJ2-7	TGTGCCAGCAGCTCCGGGACTAGCGTAGGGAGCGACGAGCAGTACTTC	CASSSGTSVGSDEQYF
many	TRBV7-3	TRBD2	TRBJ2-3	TGTGCCAGCAGCTTAACTAGCGGGGGGAGCACAGATACGCAGTATTTT	CASSLTSGGSTDTQYF
NA	TRBV6-2/TRBV6-3	NA	TRBJ1-6	TGTGCCAGTAGGAGCTCCTATAATTCACCCCTCCACTTT	CASRSSYNSPLHF
many	TRBV27	TRBD1	TRBJ2-1	TGTGCCAGCAGTCATCGACAGGGGGGGAATGAGCAGTTCTTC	CASSHRQGGNEQFF
many	TRBV6-5	NA	TRBJ1-6	TGTGCCAGCAGTTTCCGGGGAACCTCCTATAATTCACCCCTCCACTTT	CASSFRGTSYNSPLHF
few	TRBV29-1	TRBD1	TRBJ2-1	TGCAGCGTTTACGACAGGGTTAGGCACAATGAGCAGTTCTTC	CSVYDRVRHNEQFF
NA	TRBV2	NA	TRBJ2-7	TGTGCCAGCTGGGGCAGATCAGGATCCTACGAGCAGTACTTC	CASWGRSGSYEQYF
many	TRBV19	NA	TRBJ1-2	TGTGCCAGTAGCCTCCAGGGTGCTCCCTATGGCTACACCTTC	CASSLQGAPYGYTF
few	TRBV5-1	TRBD1	TRBJ1-5	TGCGCCAGCAGCTTGGAAGGCAGGGGGGACCAGCCCCAGCATTTT	CASSLEGRGDQPQHF
many	TRBV30	NA	TRBJ1-5	TGTGCCTGGAGTGATGGACGCAATCAGCCCCAGCATTTT	CAWSDGRNQPQHF
few	TRBV5-1	TRBD1	TRBJ1-3	TGCGCCAGCAGCGCGGACAGGTTGCGTGGCACCATATATTTT	CASSADRLRGTIYF
NA	TRBV29-1	NA	TRBJ2-1	TGCAGCGTTGAAGATTGGGACGACGAGCAGTTCTTC	CSVEDWDDEQFF
NA	TRBV27	TRBD2	TRBJ2-7	TGTGCCAGCAGTTTGAGGACTAGCGGGGTTAGCTCCTACGAGCAGTACTTC	CASSLRTSGVSSYEQYF
many	TRBV29-1	TRBD2	TRBJ2-1	TGCAGCGCCCGACTAGCGGGGGGGGATTCTGGGTTCTTC	CSARLAGGDSGFF
few	TRBV2	NA	TRBJ2-7	TGTGCCAGCAGTGGACCGGATGGGTACCACGAGCAGTACTTC	CASSGPDGYHEQYF
many	TRBV4-1	TRBD2	TRBJ2-3	TGCGCCAGCAGCAGCCGGACTAGCGGGGCTTACCTAACGCAGTATTTT	CASSSRTSGAYLTQYF